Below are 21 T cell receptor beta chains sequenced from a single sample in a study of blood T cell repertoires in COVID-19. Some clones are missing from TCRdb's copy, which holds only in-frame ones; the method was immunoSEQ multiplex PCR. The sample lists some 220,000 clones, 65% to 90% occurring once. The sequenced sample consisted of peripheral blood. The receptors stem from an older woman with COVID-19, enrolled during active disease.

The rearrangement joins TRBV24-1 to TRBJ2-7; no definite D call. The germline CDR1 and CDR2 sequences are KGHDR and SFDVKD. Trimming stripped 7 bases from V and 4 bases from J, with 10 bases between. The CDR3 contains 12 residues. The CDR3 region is CATRASDYEQYF. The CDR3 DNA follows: TGTGCCACCAGAGCAAGTGATTACGAGCAGTACTTC.

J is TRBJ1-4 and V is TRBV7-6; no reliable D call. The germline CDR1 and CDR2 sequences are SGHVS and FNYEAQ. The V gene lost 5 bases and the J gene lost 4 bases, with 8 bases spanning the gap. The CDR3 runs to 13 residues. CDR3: CASSRGFNEKLFF. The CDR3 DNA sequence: TGTGCCAGCAGCCGGGGATTTAATGAAAAACTGTTTTTT.

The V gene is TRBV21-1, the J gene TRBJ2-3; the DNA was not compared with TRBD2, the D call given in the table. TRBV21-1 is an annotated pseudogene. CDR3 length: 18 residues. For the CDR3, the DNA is TGTGCCAGCACCGCACCCCAAGAGACTAGCGGGGGGGCGGATACGCAGTATTTT. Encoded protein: CASTAPQETSGGADTQYF.

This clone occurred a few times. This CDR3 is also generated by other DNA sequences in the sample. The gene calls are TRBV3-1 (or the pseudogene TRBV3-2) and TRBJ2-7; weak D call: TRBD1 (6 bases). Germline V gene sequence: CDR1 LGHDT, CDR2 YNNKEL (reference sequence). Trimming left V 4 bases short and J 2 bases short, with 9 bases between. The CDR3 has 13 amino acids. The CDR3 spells CASSRGTTYEQYF. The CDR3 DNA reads TGTGCCAGCAGCCGAGGGACAACCTACGAGCAGTACTTC.

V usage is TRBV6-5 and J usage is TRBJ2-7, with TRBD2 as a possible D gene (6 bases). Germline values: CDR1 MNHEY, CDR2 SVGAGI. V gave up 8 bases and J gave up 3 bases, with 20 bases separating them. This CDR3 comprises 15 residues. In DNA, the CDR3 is TGTGCCAGCCGCCAATCGAACCTCGGGGGCTACGAGCAGTACTTC. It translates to CASRQSNLGGYEQYF.

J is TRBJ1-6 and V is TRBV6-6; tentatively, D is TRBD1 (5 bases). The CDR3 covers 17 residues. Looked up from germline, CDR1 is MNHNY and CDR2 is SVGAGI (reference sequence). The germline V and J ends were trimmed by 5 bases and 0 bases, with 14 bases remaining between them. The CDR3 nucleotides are TGTGCCAGCAGTCCTCCGACAGTGAGCTCCTATAATTCACCCCTCCACTTT. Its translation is CASSPPTVSSYNSPLHF.

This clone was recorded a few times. The CDR3: CASSSTGPKNEKLFF. The CDR3 coding sequence is TGTGCCAGCAGTTCGACAGGGCCCAAAAATGAAAAACTGTTTTTT. J is TRBJ1-4 and V is TRBV28, with 7 positions matching TRBD1. Per germline, CDR1 MDHEN and CDR2 SYDVKM. The V segment lost 4 bases and the J segment 5 bases; nucleotides outside the gene matches: 7. This CDR3 region has 15 residues.

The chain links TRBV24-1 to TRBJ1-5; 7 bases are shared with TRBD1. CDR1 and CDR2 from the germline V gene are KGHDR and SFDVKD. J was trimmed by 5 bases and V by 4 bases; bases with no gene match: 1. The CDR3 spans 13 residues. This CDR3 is CATSEGGDQPQHF. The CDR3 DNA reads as TGTGCCACCAGTGAAGGGGGCGATCAGCCCCAGCATTTT.

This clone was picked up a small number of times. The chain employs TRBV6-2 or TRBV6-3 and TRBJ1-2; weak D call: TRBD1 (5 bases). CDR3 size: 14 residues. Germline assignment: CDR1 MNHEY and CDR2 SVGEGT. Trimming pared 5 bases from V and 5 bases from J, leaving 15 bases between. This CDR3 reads CASSPGGAYYGYTF. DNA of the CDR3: TGTGCCAGCAGTCCGGGCGGGGCATATTATGGCTACACCTTC.

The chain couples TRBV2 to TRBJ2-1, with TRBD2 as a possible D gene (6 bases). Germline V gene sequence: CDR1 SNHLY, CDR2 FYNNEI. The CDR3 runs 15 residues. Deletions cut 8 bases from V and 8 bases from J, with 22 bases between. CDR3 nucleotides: TGTGCCAGCTTTCAATTGCGGGGAGCCTTTGATGAGCAGTTCTTC. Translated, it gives CASFQLRGAFDEQFF. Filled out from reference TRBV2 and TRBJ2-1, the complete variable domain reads EPEVTQTPSHQVTQMGQEVILRCVPISNHLYFYWYRQILGQKVEFLVSFYNNEISEKSEIFDDQFSVERPDGSNFTLKIRSTKLEDSAMYFCASFQLRGAFDEQFFGPGTRLTVL.

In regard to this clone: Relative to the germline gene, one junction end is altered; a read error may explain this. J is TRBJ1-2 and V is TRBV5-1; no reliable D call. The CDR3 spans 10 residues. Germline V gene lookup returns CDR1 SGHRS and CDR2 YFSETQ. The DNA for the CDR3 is TGCGCCAGCAGCTTGGGTGGACGGGACTTC. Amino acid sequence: CASSLGGRDF. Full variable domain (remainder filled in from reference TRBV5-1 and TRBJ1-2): KAGVTQTPRYLIKTRGQQVTLSCSPISGHRSVSWYQQTPGQGLQFLFEYFSETQRNKGNFPGRFSGRQFSNSRSEMNVSTLELGDSALYLCASSLGGRDFGSGTRLTVV.

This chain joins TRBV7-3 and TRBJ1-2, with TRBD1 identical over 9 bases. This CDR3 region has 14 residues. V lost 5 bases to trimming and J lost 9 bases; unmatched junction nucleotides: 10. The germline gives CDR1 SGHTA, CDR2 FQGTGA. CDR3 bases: TGTGCCAGCAGCCGGGACAGGGAGAGTACCAGCTACACCTTC. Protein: CASSRDRESTSYTF.

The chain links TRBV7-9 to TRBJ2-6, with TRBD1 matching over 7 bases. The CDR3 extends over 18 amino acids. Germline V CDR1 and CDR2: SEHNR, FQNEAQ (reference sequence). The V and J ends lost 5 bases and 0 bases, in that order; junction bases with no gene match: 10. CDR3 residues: CASSGIAGTDSGANVLTF. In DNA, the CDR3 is TGTGCCAGCAGCGGGATAGCCGGGACAGACTCTGGGGCCAACGTCCTGACTTTC.

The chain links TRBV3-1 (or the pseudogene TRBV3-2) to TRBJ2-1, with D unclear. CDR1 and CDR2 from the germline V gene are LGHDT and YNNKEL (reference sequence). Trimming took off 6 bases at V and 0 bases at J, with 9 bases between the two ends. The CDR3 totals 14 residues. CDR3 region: CASRKYSSYNEQFF. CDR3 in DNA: TGTGCCAGCAGAAAGTACTCCTCCTACAATGAGCAGTTCTTC.

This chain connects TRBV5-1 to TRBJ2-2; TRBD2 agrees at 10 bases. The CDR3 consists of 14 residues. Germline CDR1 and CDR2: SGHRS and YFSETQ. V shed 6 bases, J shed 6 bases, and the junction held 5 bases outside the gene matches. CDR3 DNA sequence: TGCGCCAGCACTACAGCGGGAGGGCCCGGGGAGCTGTTTTTT. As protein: CASTTAGGPGELFF.

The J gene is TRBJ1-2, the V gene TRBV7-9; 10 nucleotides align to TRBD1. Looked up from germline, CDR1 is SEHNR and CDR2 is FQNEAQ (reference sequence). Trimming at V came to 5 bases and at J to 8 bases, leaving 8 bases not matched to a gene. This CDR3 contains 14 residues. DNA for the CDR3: TGTGCCAGCAGCCCCCGGGACAGGGGTAACGGCTACACCTTC. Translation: CASSPRDRGNGYTF. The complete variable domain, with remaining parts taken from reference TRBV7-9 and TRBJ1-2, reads DTGVSQNPRHKITKRGQNVTFRCDPISEHNRLYWYRQTLGQGPEFLTYFQNEAQLEKSRLLSDRFSAERPKGSFSTLEIQRTEQGDSAMYLCASSPRDRGNGYTFGSGTRLTVV.

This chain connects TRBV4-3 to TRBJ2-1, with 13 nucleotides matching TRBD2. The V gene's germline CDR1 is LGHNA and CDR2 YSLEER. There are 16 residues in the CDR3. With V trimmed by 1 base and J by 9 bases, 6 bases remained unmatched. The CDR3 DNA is TGCGCCAGCAGCCAAGTAAGACTAGCGGGGGGTGTTGAGCAGTTCTTC. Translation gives CASSQVRLAGGVEQFF.

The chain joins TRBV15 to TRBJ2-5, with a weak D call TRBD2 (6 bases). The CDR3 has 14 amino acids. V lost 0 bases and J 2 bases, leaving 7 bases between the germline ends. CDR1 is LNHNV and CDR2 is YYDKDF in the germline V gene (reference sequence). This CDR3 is CATSRDGRQETQYF. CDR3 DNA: TGTGCCACCAGCAGAGATGGGAGGCAAGAGACCCAGTACTTC.

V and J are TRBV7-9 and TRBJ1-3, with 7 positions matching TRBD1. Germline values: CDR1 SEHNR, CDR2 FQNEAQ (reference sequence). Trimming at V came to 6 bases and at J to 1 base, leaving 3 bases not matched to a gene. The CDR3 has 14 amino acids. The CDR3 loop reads CASRPTGSGNTIYF. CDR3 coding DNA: TGTGCCAGCAGACCGACAGGGTCTGGAAACACCATATATTTT.

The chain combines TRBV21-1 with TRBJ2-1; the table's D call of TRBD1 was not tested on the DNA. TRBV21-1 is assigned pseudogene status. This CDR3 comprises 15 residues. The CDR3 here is CASSKPGHRDGLWFF. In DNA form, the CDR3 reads TGTGCCAGCAGCAAACCAGGTCACCGAGATGGGTTATGGTTCTTC.

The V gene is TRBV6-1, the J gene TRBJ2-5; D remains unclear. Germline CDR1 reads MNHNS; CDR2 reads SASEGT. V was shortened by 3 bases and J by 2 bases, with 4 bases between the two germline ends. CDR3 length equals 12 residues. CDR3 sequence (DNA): TGTGCCAGCAGTGATACACAAGAGACCCAGTACTTC. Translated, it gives CASSDTQETQYF.